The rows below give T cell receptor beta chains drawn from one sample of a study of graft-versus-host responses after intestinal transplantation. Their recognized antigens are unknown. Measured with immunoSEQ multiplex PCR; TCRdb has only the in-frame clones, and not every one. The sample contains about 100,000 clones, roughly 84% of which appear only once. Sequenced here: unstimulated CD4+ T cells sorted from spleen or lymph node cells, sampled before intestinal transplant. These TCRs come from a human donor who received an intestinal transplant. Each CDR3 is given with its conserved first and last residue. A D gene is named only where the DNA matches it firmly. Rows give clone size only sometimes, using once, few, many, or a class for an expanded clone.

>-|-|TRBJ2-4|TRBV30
TGTGCCTGGAGTGTAGGGTTAGGGGGAAGAGACATTCAGTACTTC
CAWSVGLGGRDIQYF
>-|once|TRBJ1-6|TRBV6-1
TGTGCCAGCAGAAAGGGGAGAAATTCACCCCTCCACTTT
CASRKGRNSPLHF
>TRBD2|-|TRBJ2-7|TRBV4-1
TGCGCCAGCAGCCAGACAGGACTAGCGGGACTCCTCGAGCAGTACTTC
CASSQTGLAGLLEQYF
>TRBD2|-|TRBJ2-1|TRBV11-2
TGTGCCAGCAGCCCCAGCGGGGGCTTTTACAATGAGCAGTTCTTC
CASSPSGGFYNEQFF
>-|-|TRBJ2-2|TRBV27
TGTGCCTCCCGTGGGGCGAACACCGGGGAGCTGTTTTTT
CASRGANTGELFF
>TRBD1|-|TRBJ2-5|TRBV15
TGTGCCACCAGCAGGCAGGGGGCCGAGACCCAGTACTTC
CATSRQGAETQYF
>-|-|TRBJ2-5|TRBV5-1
TGCGCCAGCAGCTTGCGGTCTCAAGAGACCCAGTACTTC
CASSLRSQETQYF
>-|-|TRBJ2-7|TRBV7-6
TGTGCCAGCAGCTTAGAAACGGGGTTATACGAGCAGTACTTC
CASSLETGLYEQYF
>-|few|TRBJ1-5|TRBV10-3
TGTGCCATCAGTTCGGACAGCAATCAGCCCCAGCATTTT
CAISSDSNQPQHF
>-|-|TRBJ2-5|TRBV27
TGTGCCAGCAGACCCTCGGGCCTCAGGCAAGAGACCCAGTACTTC
CASRPSGLRQETQYF
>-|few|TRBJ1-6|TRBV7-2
TGTGCCAGCAGCTTAGATGTCTGGAGCTCCTATAATTCACCCCTCCACTTT
CASSLDVWSSYNSPLHF
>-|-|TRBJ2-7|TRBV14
TGTGCCAGCAGCAGCGAGAGATACGAGCAGTACTTC
CASSSERYEQYF
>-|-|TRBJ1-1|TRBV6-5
TGTGCCAGCAGTTACAGGCAGCACACTGAAGCTTTCTTT
CASSYRQHTEAFF
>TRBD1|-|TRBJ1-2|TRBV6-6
TGTGCCAGCAGGGGGACAGCTCGCGCCTATGGCTACACCTTC
CASRGTARAYGYTF
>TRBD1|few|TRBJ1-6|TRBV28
TGTGCCGCAAGGCCAGGACAGGAGAATTCACCCCTCCACTTT
CAARPGQENSPLHF
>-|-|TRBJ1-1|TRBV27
TGTGCCAGCAGTTTAAAGGGGGGAGCTCTGAACACTGAAGCTTTCTTT
CASSLKGGALNTEAFF
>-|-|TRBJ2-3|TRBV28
TGTGCCAGCAGTTTAAGGGGGTCGACAGATACGCAGTATTTT
CASSLRGSTDTQYF
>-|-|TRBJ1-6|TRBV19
TGTGCCAGTAGCAATAAGGGTCCAGGCTCCTATAATTCACCCCTCCACTTT
CASSNKGPGSYNSPLHF
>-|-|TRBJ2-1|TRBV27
TGTGCCAGCAGTATATATCGAGCACTAATCGGTGTGCAGTTCTTC
CASSIYRALIGVQFF
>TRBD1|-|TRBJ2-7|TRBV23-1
TGCGCCAGCAGGGAGCGGGACAGGGCCTCCTACGAGCAGTACTTC
CASRERDRASYEQYF
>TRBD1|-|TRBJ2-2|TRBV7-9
TGTGCCAGCAGCCCCCGGGACAGGGAATCCGGGGAGCTGTTTTTT
CASSPRDRESGELFF
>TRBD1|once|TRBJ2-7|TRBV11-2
TGTGCCAGCAGCGCAGACGCCGGTGACAGGGGACCCTACGAGCAGTACTTC
CASSADAGDRGPYEQYF
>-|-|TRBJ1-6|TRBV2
TGTGCCAGCAGCAAGGCCTCCGCCCCCCTCCACTTT
CASSKASAPLHF
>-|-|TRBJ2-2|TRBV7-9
TGTGCCAGCGGACACGGACGTGGGATCCTTAACACCGGGGAGCTGTTTTTT
CASGHGRGILNTGELFF
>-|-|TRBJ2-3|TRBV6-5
TGTGCCAGCAGTTCGGTAGCCTACACAGATACGCAGTATTTT
CASSSVAYTDTQYF
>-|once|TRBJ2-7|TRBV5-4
TGTGCCAGCAGCCTACTCGGGTACGAGCAGTACTTC
CASSLLGYEQYF
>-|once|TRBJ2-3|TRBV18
TGTGCCAGCTCACCAGTGGGGACAAGCACAGATACGCAGTATTTT
CASSPVGTSTDTQYF
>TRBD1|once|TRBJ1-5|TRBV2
TGTGCCAGCGGGGACAGGGGGTTTCTGGGCAATCAGCCCCAGCATTTT
CASGDRGFLGNQPQHF
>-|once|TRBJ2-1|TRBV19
TGTGCCAGTAGTATAGTGTCGGTTCTGGGGGGGCGTAATGAGCAGTTCTTC
CASSIVSVLGGRNEQFF
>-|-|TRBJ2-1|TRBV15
TGTGCCACCAGCAGAGGGGGGGCATTGGAGAATGAGCAGTTCTTC
CATSRGGALENEQFF
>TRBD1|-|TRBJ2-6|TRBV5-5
TGTGCCAGCAGCTTTGAGACAGGGCACTTCTCTGGGGCCAACGTCCTGACTTTC
CASSFETGHFSGANVLTF
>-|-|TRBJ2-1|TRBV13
TGTGCCAGCAGCTCCCAATCCCGCAATGAGCAGTTCTTC
CASSSQSRNEQFF
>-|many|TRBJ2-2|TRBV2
TGTGCCAGCCTCCGTGGGACAAACACCGGGGAGCTGTTTTTT
CASLRGTNTGELFF
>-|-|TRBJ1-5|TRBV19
TGTGCCAGTACCCTCACCCTGGGACATCTGAGCAATCAGCCCCAGCATTTT
CASTLTLGHLSNQPQHF
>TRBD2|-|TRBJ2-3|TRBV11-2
TGTGCCAGCAGCTTAGGTGTGTTAGCGGGGGGCACAGATACGCAGTATTTT
CASSLGVLAGGTDTQYF
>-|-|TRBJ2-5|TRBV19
TGTGCCAGTAGTACCTACAGGGTTGGGTTCCAAGAGACCCAGTACTTC
CASSTYRVGFQETQYF
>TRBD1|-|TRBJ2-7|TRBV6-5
TGTGCCAGCAGTTATCACACAGGGGCCTCCTACGAGCAGTACTTC
CASSYHTGASYEQYF